These 23 T cell receptor beta chains originate from one sample sequenced in a study of OX40 agonist ivuxolimab in advanced cancers. The protocol used for the library was the immunoSEQ multiplex PCR assay. Not all clones reach the TCRdb copy of this immuneACCESS table, which keeps in-frame sequences only. Checked studies attribute under half of the gap to unresolved V genes and leave the rest unexplained. The sample yields 65,000 to 75,000 clones; 80% to 85% were counted once. Jointly, the top ten make up 6.5% to 7.5% of the sample. The specimen was CD4+ or CD8+ T cells sorted from blood, collected in a trial of the OX40 agonist ivuxolimab. The receptors come from an adult with an advanced solid tumor such as melanoma, head and neck, liver or kidney cancer.

This chain uses TRBV19 with TRBJ2-5; TRBD2 agrees at 8 bases. The V gene's germline CDR1 is LNHDA and CDR2 SQIVND (reference sequence). The CDR3 extends over 16 amino acids. The junction had 14 bases not matched to a gene; V was cut back by 4 bases and J by 7 bases. In DNA, the CDR3 is TGTGCCAGTAGTACCCAACTAGCGGAGCGGCCGGGGACCCAGTACTTC. Translated, it gives CASSTQLAERPGTQYF. Variable domain in full (rest from reference TRBV19 and TRBJ2-5): DGGITQSPKYLFRKEGQNVTLSCEQNLNHDAMYWYRQDPGQGLRLIYYSQIVNDFQKGDIAEGYSVSREKKESFPLTVTSAQKNPTAFYLCASSTQLAERPGTQYFGPGTRLLVL.

The rearrangement uses TRBV9 and TRBJ1-4, with TRBD1 matching 11 bases. In germline, CDR1 is SGDLS, CDR2 YYNGEE. The CDR3 length is 14 residues. Losses at the gene ends were 4 bases for V and 7 bases for J; bases not matched to a gene: 3. CDR3 bases: TGTGCCAGCAGCCAGGGACAGGGGGGTGAAAAACTGTTTTTT. Translating it yields CASSQGQGGEKLFF.

V and J are TRBV29-1 and TRBJ2-2, with D tentatively TRBD1 (6 bases). The germline CDR1 and CDR2 sequences are SQVTM and ANQGSEA. Trimming removed 4 bases at V and 6 bases at J, with 15 bases between. The CDR3 totals 14 residues. The chain's CDR3 is CSVGVQGGSGELFF. The CDR3 bases are TGCAGCGTTGGCGTACAGGGTGGTTCCGGGGAGCTGTTTTTT.

The CDR3 DNA follows: TGTGCCAGCAGTGAAGTGGCTAGCACCCAGTATTTT. It is translated as CASSEVASTQYF. V usage is TRBV6-1 and J usage is TRBJ2-3; tentative D call: TRBD2 (5 bases). The CDR3 is 12 residues long. Germline values: CDR1 MNHNS, CDR2 SASEGT. Trimming removed 1 base from V and 12 bases from J, with 11 bases in between.

This sequence joins TRBV7-3 and TRBJ2-2, with 8 bases fitting TRBD1. V trimming: 3 bases; J trimming: 6 bases; junction bases outside the gene matches: 3. The CDR3 consists of 14 residues. Germline-derived CDR1 and CDR2 are SGHTA and FQGTGA. In DNA, the CDR3 is TGTGCCAGCAGCTTGGACAGGGAAGCCGGGGAGCTGTTTTTT. This gives the protein CASSLDREAGELFF.

The chain joins TRBV7-2 to TRBJ1-2, with TRBD1 matching 7 bases. The germline V gene has CDR1 SGHTA and CDR2 FQGNSA. V was pared by 5 bases and J by 4 bases, with 7 bases of the junction left unmatched. The CDR3 sequence is 14 residues long. CDR3 nucleotide sequence: TGTGCCAGCAGCCCCGGGGACAGTCCCTATGGCTACACCTTC. Translated, it gives CASSPGDSPYGYTF.

The V gene is TRBV28, the J gene TRBJ1-1, with 7 bases that match TRBD1. This CDR3 has 16 amino acids. Germline V gene sequence: CDR1 MDHEN, CDR2 SYDVKM. V lost 4 bases, J lost 5 bases, and 13 bases stayed unmatched. The chain's CDR3 is CASSSTLRGSGTEAFF. The CDR3 nucleotides read TGTGCCAGCAGTTCGACGCTCAGGGGGTCGGGAACTGAAGCTTTCTTT.

The V gene is TRBV25-1, the J gene TRBJ1-2; tentatively, D is TRBD1 (6 bases). V was cut by 3 bases and J by 7 bases, with 15 bases left in between. Germline-derived CDR1 and CDR2 are MGHDK and SYGVNS. This CDR3 comprises 14 residues. The chain's CDR3 is CASSDSQGSAGYTF. The CDR3 nucleotides read TGTGCCAGCAGTGACTCACAGGGTTCGGCTGGCTACACCTTC.

The rearrangement links TRBV6-6 to TRBJ1-5, with D possibly matching TRBD1 (5 bases). This CDR3 region has 15 residues. Germline assignment: CDR1 MNHNY and CDR2 SVGAGI (reference sequence). The V end was cut by 6 bases, the J end by 7 bases, with 19 bases between. The CDR3 bases are TGTGCCAGCAGAGGCCCCGACGCCCAGGGACAGCCCCAGCATTTT. This translates into CASRGPDAQGQPQHF.

The chain has TRBV28 and TRBJ1-4; D is unresolved. Germline V lookup: CDR1 MDHEN, CDR2 SYDVKM. The CDR3 sequence is 14 residues long. V lost 5 bases to trimming and J lost 7 bases, with 14 bases between them. The CDR3 spells CASSRVGIGEKLFF. For the CDR3, the DNA is TGTGCCAGCAGTAGGGTAGGGATCGGTGAAAAACTGTTTTTT.

The sample holds a few counts of this clone. The gene calls are TRBV28 and TRBJ2-5; 9 bases align to TRBD1. Trimming cost V 5 bases and J 4 bases; bases outside gene matches: 8. CDR1 is MDHEN, CDR2 SYDVKM, per germline. The CDR3 has 15 amino acids. As DNA, the CDR3 is TGTGCCAGCAGTGGGGGACAGGGAATTATAGAGACCCAGTACTTC. Translating it yields CASSGGQGIIETQYF.

The chain employs TRBV6-6 and TRBJ1-6, with D tentatively TRBD1 (6 bases). The V end lost 5 bases, the J end lost 6 bases, and 8 bases lay between the germline ends. The CDR3 has 13 residues. CDR1 and CDR2 (germline): MNHNY, SVGAGI (reference sequence). Here the CDR3 DNA reads TGTGCCAGCAGTGGACAGATTAATTCACCCCTCCACTTT. Protein sequence: CASSGQINSPLHF.

The rearrangement links TRBV30 to TRBJ1-3; 7 bases line up with TRBD1. Looked up from germline, CDR1 is GTSNPN and CDR2 is SVGIG (reference sequence). The CDR3 spans 13 residues. Unmatched junction bases numbered 5, after V lost 5 bases and J lost 4 bases. Written as DNA, the CDR3 is TGTGCCTGGGCCCCGGGACAGGGAAACACCATATATTTT. Encoded protein: CAWAPGQGNTIYF.

This clone was seen more than once but under ten times. The J gene is TRBJ2-1, the V gene TRBV18; D is possibly TRBD1 (5 bases). Deletions cut 5 bases from V and 6 bases from J, with 17 bases between. The CDR3 extends over 15 amino acids. Germline V CDR1 and CDR2: KGHSH, LQKENI. The CDR3 reads CASSFASQGINEQFF. The CDR3 DNA follows: TGTGCCAGCTCATTCGCGAGTCAGGGAATCAATGAGCAGTTCTTC.

The rearrangement joins TRBV5-1 to TRBJ2-7; TRBD2 is a possible D gene (6 bases). The germline V gene encodes CDR1 SGHRS and CDR2 YFSETQ. The CDR3 has 15 amino acids. Trimming pared 0 bases from V and 3 bases from J, leaving 13 bases between. The CDR3 bases are TGCGCCAGCAGCTTGGCCGCGGGGTCCGACTACGAGCAGTACGTC. This codes for CASSLAAGSDYEQYV.

The V call is TRBV5-5, the J call TRBJ1-4; weak D call: TRBD1 (5 bases). V lost 4 bases to trimming and J lost 8 bases, with 18 bases between them. This CDR3 region has 15 residues. CDR1 and CDR2 from the germline V gene are SGHKS and YYEKEE (reference sequence). CDR3 sequence reads: CASSPPGVPGEKLFF. In DNA form, the CDR3 reads TGTGCCAGCAGCCCTCCTGGAGTACCAGGGGAAAAACTGTTTTTT.

V is TRBV30 and J is TRBJ2-7; D unclear. The CDR3 has 11 residues. V gave up 4 bases and J gave up 3 bases, with 7 bases separating them. The germline gives CDR1 GTSNPN, CDR2 SVGIG (reference sequence). The CDR3 protein is CAWNRGYEQYF. CDR3 DNA: TGTGCCTGGAACCGAGGCTACGAGCAGTACTTC.

The chain carries TRBV6-1 and TRBJ1-2; D possibly corresponds to TRBD1 (6 bases). CDR1 is MNHNS and CDR2 is SASEGT in the germline V gene. This CDR3 is 13 amino acids long. V dropped 7 bases and J dropped 4 bases, with 13 bases sitting between them. The DNA of the CDR3 is TGTGCCAGCAAGTTTGGGGGCAGCTATGGCTACACCTTC. It encodes CASKFGGSYGYTF.

The gene calls are TRBV4-2 and TRBJ1-5; TRBD1 agrees at 9 bases. Germline trimming cut 4 bases from V and 0 bases from J; bases unmatched to any gene: 19. There are 21 residues in the CDR3. From germline, CDR1 is LGHNA and CDR2 YNFKEQ. For the CDR3, the DNA is TGTGCCAGCAGCCCGAACTTCTTAGGACAGGGGAAGATTTATAGCAATCAGCCCCAGCATTTT. The encoded protein is CASSPNFLGQGKIYSNQPQHF.

J is TRBJ1-4 and V is TRBV5-1; no firm D call. The CDR3 runs to 13 residues. Per germline, CDR1 SGHRS and CDR2 YFSETQ. Trimming left V 0 bases short and J 8 bases short, with 8 bases between. The CDR3 is CASSLGPTEKLFF. The DNA for the CDR3 is TGCGCCAGCAGCTTGGGCCCTACCGAAAAACTGTTTTTT.

This clone has more than one count but fewer than ten. V and J are TRBV25-1 and TRBJ2-1, with TRBD2 matching 13 bases. V lost 4 bases and J lost 9; bases outside the gene matches: 6. Germline V gives CDR1 MGHDK, CDR2 SYGVNS. This CDR3 has 15 residues. This CDR3 is CASSALAGGNGEQFF. The CDR3 DNA reads as TGTGCCAGCAGTGCACTAGCGGGAGGGAATGGTGAGCAGTTCTTC.

V is TRBV5-6 and J is TRBJ1-6; 7 positions match TRBD1. Trimming removed 6 bases from V and 6 bases from J; junction bases left unmatched: 6. The CDR3 spans 14 residues. Germline CDR1 is SGHDT and CDR2 is YYEEEE. CDR3 in DNA: TGTGCCAGCATCGACAGGGCGCGTAATTCACCCCTCCACTTT. As protein: CASIDRARNSPLHF.

CDR3 coding DNA: TGTGCCAGCATCGGGTCCGGGGACGAGCAGTACTTC. This gives the protein CASIGSGDEQYF. This chain links TRBV27 with TRBJ2-5; D may be TRBD2 (5 bases). The DNA end favors TRBJ2-7, so the J call may be wrong. The germline V gene has CDR1 MNHEY and CDR2 SMNVEV (reference sequence). The CDR3 extends over 12 amino acids.